Presented here are 13 T cell receptor beta chains from one specimen sequenced in a study of brain metastases from non-small cell lung cancer. Assay used: immunoSEQ multiplex PCR; TCRdb lists only in-frame clones, some missing. The sample carries around 730 clones, about 91% recorded once. Sequences were obtained from tissue from a brain metastasis. All receptors derive from a donor over 35 with non-small cell lung cancer.

This clone was found once. The chain links TRBV5-6 to TRBJ1-5; D possibly corresponds to TRBD1 (6 bases). Germline V gene sequence: CDR1 SGHDT, CDR2 YYEEEE. V lost 3 bases and J lost 7, with 23 bases in between. The CDR3 is 17 amino acids. The CDR3 DNA sequence: TGTGCCAGCAGCTCGACCCGACACAGGGTGAGAGGCCAGCCCCAGCATTTT. This encodes CASSSTRHRVRGQPQHF.

This rearrangement joins TRBV5-1 to TRBJ2-5; no reliable D call. The CDR3 is 11 amino acids. The V gene lost 4 bases and the J gene lost 9 bases, with 10 bases spanning the gap. From germline, CDR1 is SGHRS and CDR2 YFSETQ. This chain's CDR3 is CASSLGEAQYF. The CDR3 nucleotides are TGCGCCAGCAGCCTGGGCGAGGCCCAGTACTTC.

The chain carries TRBV29-1 and TRBJ2-2; possible D gene TRBD1, 6 bases. CDR3 length equals 15 residues. Germline CDR1 and CDR2: SQVTM and ANQGSEA. V was cut by 5 bases and J by 0 bases, with 13 bases left in between. CDR3 in DNA: TGCAGCGTTAAAGGGACAAACGCGAACACCGGGGAGCTGTTTTTT. Protein sequence: CSVKGTNANTGELFF.

The gene calls are TRBV6-5 and TRBJ1-6; the D gene is possibly TRBD1 (5 bases). The CDR3 runs 16 residues. The V gene's germline CDR1 is MNHEY and CDR2 SVGAGI. The V and J ends lost 0 bases and 6 bases respectively, with 12 bases between them. The CDR3 here is CASSYSTGGINSPLHF. The CDR3 DNA sequence: TGTGCCAGCAGTTACTCGACTGGGGGAATTAATTCACCCCTCCACTTT.

The chain recombines TRBV6-1 with TRBJ1-3; D is possibly TRBD1 (5 bases). The ends were cut back, 4 bases at V and 0 bases at J, with 19 bases in the middle. Germline CDR1 is MNHNS and CDR2 is SASEGT. The CDR3 is 18 amino acids. CDR3 bases: TGTGCCAGCAGTGTAGGGCTGGGGGGGTCGACCTCTGGAAACACCATATATTTT. It specifies CASSVGLGGSTSGNTIYF.

Comments on this clone: The junction differs from germline at one of its ends, possibly a read error. The chain links TRBV19 to TRBJ2-3; no reliable D call. The germline V gene has CDR1 LNHDA and CDR2 SQIVND (reference sequence). The CDR3 has 11 amino acids. The CDR3 sequence: CASSLDIKQYF. The CDR3 nucleotides are TGTGCCAGTAGTCTAGACATTAAGCAGTATTTT.

This clone turned up a few times. The genes are TRBV7-2 and TRBJ2-7; 8 nucleotides line up with TRBD2. The CDR3 is made up of 16 amino acids. Germline lookup yields CDR1 SGHTA and CDR2 FQGNSA. V gave up 5 bases and J gave up 7 bases; unmatched junction bases: 16. Here the CDR3 DNA reads TGTGCCAGCAGCCCAAGAGGGGGAGCGGGAGTGGGGGAGCAGTACTTC. This gives the protein CASSPRGGAGVGEQYF.

V is TRBV7-6 and J is TRBJ1-2; D is unresolved. The CDR3 loop spans 13 amino acids. Germline CDR1 and CDR2: SGHVS and FNYEAQ. Trimming cost V 1 base and J 6 bases, with 9 bases left between them. This CDR3 is CASSLGGIDGYTF. CDR3 in DNA: TGTGCCAGCAGCTTAGGTGGGATCGATGGCTACACCTTC.

V gene TRBV28 combines with J gene TRBJ2-1, with 8 bases that match TRBD2. CDR1 and CDR2 from the germline V gene are MDHEN and SYDVKM. J gave up 7 bases and V 2 bases, and 7 bases lay outside the gene matches. This CDR3 is 15 amino acids long. CDR3 protein: CASSLRRLAWNEQFF. CDR3 nucleotides: TGTGCCAGCAGTTTAAGACGACTAGCGTGGAATGAGCAGTTCTTC. The variable domain in full, completed from reference TRBV28 and TRBJ2-1, reads DVKVTQSSRYLVKRTGEKVFLECVQDMDHENMFWYRQDPGLGLRLIYFSYDVKMKEKGDIPEGYSVSREKKERFSLILESASTNQTSMYLCASSLRRLAWNEQFFGPGTRLTVL.

The J gene is TRBJ1-2, the V gene TRBV28, with 11 nucleotides matching TRBD1. V shed 5 bases, J shed 5 bases, and the junction held 4 bases outside the gene matches. CDR1 MDHEN and CDR2 SYDVKM come from the germline V gene. The CDR3 sequence is 14 residues long. CDR3: CASSTGQGAYGYTF. CDR3 bases: TGTGCCAGCAGTACCGGACAGGGGGCTTATGGCTACACCTTC.

The rearrangement uses TRBV4-3 and TRBJ2-2; D is perhaps TRBD1 (5 bases). CDR3 size: 15 residues. Trimming cost V 2 bases and J 5 bases, with 12 bases left between them. The germline gives CDR1 LGHNA, CDR2 YSLEER. CDR3 region: CASSQKVRATGELFF. The DNA for the CDR3 is TGCGCCAGCAGCCAAAAGGTCAGGGCAACCGGGGAGCTGTTTTTT.

A single count supports this clone. The V and J genes are TRBV24-1 and TRBJ2-2; D possibly uses TRBD1 or TRBD2 (5 bases each). The CDR3 is 14 residues long. Germline V gives CDR1 KGHDR, CDR2 SFDVKD. V lost 7 bases and J 4 bases, leaving 12 bases between the germline ends. The CDR3 sequence: CATRPEGTTGELFF. The CDR3 nucleotides are TGTGCCACCAGACCAGAGGGGACCACCGGGGAGCTGTTTTTT.

The CDR3 loop reads CASSFPQETQYF. CDR3 in DNA: TGTGCCAGCAGCTTCCCCCAAGAGACCCAGTACTTC. The V and J genes are TRBV7-6 and TRBJ2-5; no clear D. In germline, CDR1 is SGHVS, CDR2 FNYEAQ. The CDR3 runs 12 residues. Trimming left V 3 bases short and J 1 base short, with 3 bases between. The entire variable domain, with the rest obtained from reference TRBV7-6 and TRBJ2-5, is as follows: GAGVSQSPRYKVTKRGQDVALRCDPISGHVSLYWYRQALGQGPEFLTYFNYEAQQDKSGLPNDRFSAERPEGSISTLTIQRTEQRDSAMYRCASSFPQETQYFGPGTRLLVL.